The 9 T cell receptor beta chains listed next were all sequenced from one sample in a study of T-cell reconstitution after alpha-beta-depleted transplantation in children. Using unique molecular identifiers, the investigators prepared the TCRbeta library. TCRdb itself ran the PCR reads through MiXCR, one entry per CDR3 protein. This sample has a few hundred thousand distinct CDR3 sequences, with approximately 10% found just once. Sequences were derived from PBMCs from the stem cell graft donor, sampled from the stem cell graft. Source of these receptors: a human donor who donated a stem cell graft to a child with acute myeloid leukemia.

The chain couples TRBV19 to TRBJ1-2; the match to TRBD1 covers 7 bases. With V trimmed by 9 bases and J by 1 base, 17 bases remained unmatched. CDR3 size: 17 residues. Germline-derived CDR1 and CDR2 are LNHDA and SQIVND (reference sequence). CDR3 sequence reads: CASSPSRQGVDNYGYTF. The CDR3 nucleotides are TGTGCCAGCAGCCCCTCTCGCCAGGGGGTGGATAACTATGGCTACACCTTC.

V usage is TRBV7-2 and J usage is TRBJ2-5; TRBD1 aligns across 8 bases. J was trimmed by 5 bases and V by 5 bases; bases with no gene match: 7. Germline lookup yields CDR1 SGHTA and CDR2 FQGNSA. The CDR3 extends over 14 amino acids. The CDR3 here is CASSVTGAVETQYF. The CDR3 nucleotides read TGTGCCAGCAGCGTGACAGGGGCGGTGGAGACCCAGTACTTC.

This clonotype was seen more than once but under ten times. The chain combines TRBV20-1 with TRBJ2-5, with TRBD2 matching 14 bases. Germline V gene data show CDR1 as DFQATT and CDR2 as SNEGSKA (reference sequence). Trimming at V came to 3 bases and at J to 4 bases, leaving 10 bases not matched to a gene. The CDR3 covers 17 residues. CDR3 bases: TGCAGTGCTAGGCCTCCGGGACTAGCGGGAGAGGTAGAGACCCAGTACTTC. This translates into CSARPPGLAGEVETQYF.

This rearrangement joins TRBV19 to TRBJ1-6; D unclear. CDR1 is LNHDA and CDR2 is SQIVND in the germline V gene (reference sequence). This CDR3 has 15 residues. The germline V and J ends were trimmed by 0 bases and 10 bases, with 13 bases remaining between them. The CDR3: CASSIDRSGRSPLHF. DNA of the CDR3: TGTGCCAGTAGTATAGATCGGAGTGGTCGGTCACCCCTCCACTTT. Variable domain in full (rest from reference TRBV19 and TRBJ1-6): DGGITQSPKYLFRKEGQNVTLSCEQNLNHDAMYWYRQDPGQGLRLIYYSQIVNDFQKGDIAEGYSVSREKKESFPLTVTSAQKNPTAFYLCASSIDRSGRSPLHFGNGTRLTVT.

The genes are TRBV20-1 and TRBJ2-3; the D gene is possibly TRBD2 (6 bases). Trimming shortened V by 4 bases and J by 6 bases, and 20 bases separated the two germline ends. Germline CDR1 DFQATT, CDR2 SNEGSKA (reference sequence). CDR3 size: 15 residues. Here the CDR3 DNA reads TGCAGTGCTAACCGTTGGGACTTCCCGGTGGATACGCAGTATTTT. Its translation is CSANRWDFPVDTQYF.

There are many counts of this clonotype. The rearrangement uses TRBV20-1 and TRBJ1-6, with TRBD1 identical over 8 bases. Germline assignment: CDR1 DFQATT and CDR2 SNEGSKA (reference sequence). The CDR3 totals 13 residues. The trim removed 4 bases at V and 8 bases at J, leaving 4 bases unmatched. In DNA, the CDR3 is TGCAGTGCTACCCAGGGGGCAGATTCACCCCTCCACTTT. Its protein is CSATQGADSPLHF.

This clonotype has a handful of counts. A read error may produce the germline difference seen at one junction end. This chain joins TRBV5-1 and TRBJ2-1, with a weak D call TRBD2 (5 bases). Germline V gene sequence: CDR1 SGHRS, CDR2 YFSETQ. The CDR3 contains 16 residues. The CDR3 coding sequence is TGCGCCAGCACCTTGGATAGTCTGAGGGTCTACAATGAGCAGTTCTTC. Amino acids: CASTLDSLRVYNEQFF. Using reference TRBV5-1 and TRBJ2-1 for the parts outside the CDR3, the full variable domain is KAGVTQTPRYLIKTRGQQVTLSCSPISGHRSVSWYQQTPGQGLQFLFEYFSETQRNKGNFPGRFSGRQFSNSRSEMNVSTLELGDSALYLCASTLDSLRVYNEQFFGPGTRLTVL.

The V gene is TRBV9, the J gene TRBJ2-5; TRBD1 is a possible D gene (7 bases). V lost 4 bases and J lost 2, with 15 bases in between. The CDR3 is 15 amino acids. CDR1 and CDR2 from the germline V gene are SGDLS and YYNGEE. The CDR3 nucleotides are TGTGCCAGCAGCTCATGGGCGGGACAGCAAGAGACCCAGTACTTC. Protein sequence: CASSSWAGQQETQYF.

The chain employs TRBV27 and TRBJ2-4, with 10 bases lining up with TRBD2. The germline gives CDR1 MNHEY, CDR2 SMNVEV (reference sequence). V trimming: 5 bases; J trimming: 1 base; junction bases outside the gene matches: 5. The CDR3 is 16 amino acids. The CDR3 is CASSPTSGFAKNIQYF. CDR3 in DNA: TGTGCCAGCAGTCCGACTAGCGGGTTTGCCAAAAACATTCAGTACTTC.